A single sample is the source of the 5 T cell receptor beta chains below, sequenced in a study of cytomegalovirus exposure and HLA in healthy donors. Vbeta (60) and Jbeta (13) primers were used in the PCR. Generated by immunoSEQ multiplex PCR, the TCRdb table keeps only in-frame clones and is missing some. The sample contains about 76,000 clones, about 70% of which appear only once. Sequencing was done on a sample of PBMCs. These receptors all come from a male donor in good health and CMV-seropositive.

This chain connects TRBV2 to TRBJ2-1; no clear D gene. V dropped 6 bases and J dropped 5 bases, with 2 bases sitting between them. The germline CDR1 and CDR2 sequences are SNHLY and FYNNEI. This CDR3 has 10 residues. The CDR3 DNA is TGTGCCAGCAGCAACAATGAGCAGTTCTTC. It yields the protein CASSNNEQFF.

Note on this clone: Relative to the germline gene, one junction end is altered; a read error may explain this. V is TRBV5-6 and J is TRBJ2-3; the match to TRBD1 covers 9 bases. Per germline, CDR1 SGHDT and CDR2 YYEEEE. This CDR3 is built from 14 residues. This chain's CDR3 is CAGSGTGSTDTQYF. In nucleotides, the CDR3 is TGTGCCGGCAGTGGGACAGGGAGCACAGATACGCAGTATTTT.

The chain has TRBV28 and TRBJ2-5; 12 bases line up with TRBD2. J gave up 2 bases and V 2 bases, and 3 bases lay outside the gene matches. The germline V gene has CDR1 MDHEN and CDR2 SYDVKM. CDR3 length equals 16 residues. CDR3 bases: TGTGCCAGCAGTTTAACTAGCGGGAGGTTACAAGAGACCCAGTACTTC. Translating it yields CASSLTSGRLQETQYF.

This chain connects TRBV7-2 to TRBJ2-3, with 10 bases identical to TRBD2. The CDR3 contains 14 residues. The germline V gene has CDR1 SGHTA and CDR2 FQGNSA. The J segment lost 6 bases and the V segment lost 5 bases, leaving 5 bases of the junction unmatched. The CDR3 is CASSAPTSGDTQYF. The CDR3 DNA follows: TGTGCCAGCAGCGCCCCGACTAGCGGGGATACGCAGTATTTT.

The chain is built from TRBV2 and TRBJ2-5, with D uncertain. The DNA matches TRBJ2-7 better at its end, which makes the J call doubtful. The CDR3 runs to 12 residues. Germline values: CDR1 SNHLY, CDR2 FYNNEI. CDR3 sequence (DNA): TGTGCCAGCAGACTCGAGTCCTACGAGCAGTACTTC. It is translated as CASRLESYEQYF.